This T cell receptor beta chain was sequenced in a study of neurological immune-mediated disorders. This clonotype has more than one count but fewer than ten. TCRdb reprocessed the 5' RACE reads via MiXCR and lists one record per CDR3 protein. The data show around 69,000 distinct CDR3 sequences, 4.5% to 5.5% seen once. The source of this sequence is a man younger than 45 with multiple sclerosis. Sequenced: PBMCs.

CDR3 DNA sequence: TGCAGTGCCGCTGGGGCACGATACAATGAGCAGTTCTTC. Residues: CSAAGARYNEQFF. V gene TRBV20-1 combines with J gene TRBJ2-1; maybe TRBD1 (5 bases). CDR1 and CDR2 from the germline V gene are DFQATT and SNEGSKA (reference sequence). With 6 bases removed from V and 4 bases from J, the gap between germline ends came to 13 bases. The CDR3 has 13 residues.